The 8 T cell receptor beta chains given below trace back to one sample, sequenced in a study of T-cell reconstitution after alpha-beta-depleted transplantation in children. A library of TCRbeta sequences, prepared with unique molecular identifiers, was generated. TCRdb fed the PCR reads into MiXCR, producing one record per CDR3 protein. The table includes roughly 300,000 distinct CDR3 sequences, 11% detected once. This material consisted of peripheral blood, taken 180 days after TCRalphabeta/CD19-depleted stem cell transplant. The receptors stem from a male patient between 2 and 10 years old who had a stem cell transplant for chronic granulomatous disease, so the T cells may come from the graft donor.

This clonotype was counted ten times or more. The CDR3 protein is CASSHRIDPSGRNTGELFF. In DNA form, the CDR3 reads TGTGCCAGCAGCCACCGAATTGACCCTAGCGGGAGGAACACCGGGGAGCTGTTTTTT. V is TRBV14 and J is TRBJ2-2, with 10 bases lining up with TRBD2. Germline CDR1 and CDR2: SGHDN and FVKESK. J was trimmed by 1 base and V by 3 bases; bases with no gene match: 11. This CDR3 contains 19 residues.

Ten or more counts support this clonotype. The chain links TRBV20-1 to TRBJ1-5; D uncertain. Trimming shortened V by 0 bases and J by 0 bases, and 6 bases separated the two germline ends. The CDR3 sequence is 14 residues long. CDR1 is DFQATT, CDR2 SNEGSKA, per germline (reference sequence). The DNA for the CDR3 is TGCAGTGCTAGAGAAAAATATAGCAATCAGCCCCAGCATTTT. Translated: CSAREKYSNQPQHF.

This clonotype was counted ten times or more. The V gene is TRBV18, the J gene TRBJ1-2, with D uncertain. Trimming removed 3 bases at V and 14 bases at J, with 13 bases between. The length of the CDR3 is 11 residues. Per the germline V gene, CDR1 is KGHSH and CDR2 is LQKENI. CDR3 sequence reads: CASSPGKEVTF. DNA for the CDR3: TGTGCCAGCTCACCGGGGAAGGAGGTGACCTTC. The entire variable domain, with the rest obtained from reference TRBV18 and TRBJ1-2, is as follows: NAGVMQNPRHLVRRRGQEARLRCSPMKGHSHVYWYRQLPEEGLKFMVYLQKENIIDESGMPKERFSAEFPKEGPSILRIQQVVRGDSAAYFCASSPGKEVTFGSGTRLTVV.

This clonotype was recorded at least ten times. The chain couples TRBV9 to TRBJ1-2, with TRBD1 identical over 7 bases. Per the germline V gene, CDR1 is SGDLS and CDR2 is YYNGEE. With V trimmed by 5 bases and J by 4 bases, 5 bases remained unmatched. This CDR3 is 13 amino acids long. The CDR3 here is CASSRQGSYGYTF. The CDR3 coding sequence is TGTGCCAGCAGTCGACAGGGAAGCTATGGCTACACCTTC.

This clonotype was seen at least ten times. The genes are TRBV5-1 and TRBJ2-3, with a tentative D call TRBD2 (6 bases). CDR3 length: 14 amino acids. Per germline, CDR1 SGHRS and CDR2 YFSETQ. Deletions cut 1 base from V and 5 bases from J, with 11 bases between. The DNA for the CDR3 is TGCGCCAGCAGCTTGTCTGCGCGGGGAGATACGCAGTATTTT. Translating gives CASSLSARGDTQYF.

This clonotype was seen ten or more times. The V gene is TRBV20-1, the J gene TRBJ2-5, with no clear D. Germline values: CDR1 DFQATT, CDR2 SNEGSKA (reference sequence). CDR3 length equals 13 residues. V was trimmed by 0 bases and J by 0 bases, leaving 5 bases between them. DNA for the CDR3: TGCAGTGCTAGAGATCCGTACCAAGAGACCCAGTACTTC. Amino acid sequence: CSARDPYQETQYF.

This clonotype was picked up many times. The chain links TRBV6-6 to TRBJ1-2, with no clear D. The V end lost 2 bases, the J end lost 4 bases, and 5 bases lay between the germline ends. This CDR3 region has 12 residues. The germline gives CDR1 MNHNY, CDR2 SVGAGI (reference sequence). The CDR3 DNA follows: TGTGCCAGCAGTTACCTAGGCTATGGCTACACCTTC. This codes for CASSYLGYGYTF.

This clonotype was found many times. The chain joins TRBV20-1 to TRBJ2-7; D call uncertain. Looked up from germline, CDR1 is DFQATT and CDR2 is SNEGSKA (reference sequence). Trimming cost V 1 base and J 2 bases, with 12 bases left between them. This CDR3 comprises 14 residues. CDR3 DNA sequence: TGCAGTGCTAGAGCCTTGCTCAGTCCCTACGAGCAGTACTTC. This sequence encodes CSARALLSPYEQYF.